This T cell receptor beta chain was captured by sequencing in a study of long-term antiretroviral therapy in people with HIV. Whole-study results and caveats: HIV repertoire CDR3 lengths ranged less widely than those of controls. Dominating the repertoire at all time points were the clones that expanded before ART.

At minimum, one pre-ART and two post-ART PBMC samples were obtained from each donor. The assay used was immunoSEQ (version v3.0), run at survey level. Libraries were prepared by immunoSEQ multiplex PCR; TCRdb keeps only in-frame clonotypes and omits some of them. The sample has 30,000 to 35,000 clones, 70% to 80% seen once; the top ten hold roughly 3.2%. As concerns this clone: Its cognate antigen is unknown.

V lost 6 bases to trimming and J lost 3 bases, with 12 bases between them. This CDR3 is built from 15 residues. Per germline, CDR1 SNHLY and CDR2 FYNNEI. This receptor was identified in a man between 18 and 29 years old with HIV. Sample: unsorted PBMCs, taken 1.9 years after starting antiretroviral therapy. The rearrangement joins TRBV2 to TRBJ1-6; TRBD1 might be the D (5 bases). CDR3 loop: CASRGTVNYNSPLHF. CDR3 DNA sequence: TGTGCCAGCAGGGGGACCGTTAACTATAATTCACCCCTCCACTTT.